Below, 7 T cell receptor beta chains from the same sample are listed, as sequenced in a study of OX40 agonist ivuxolimab in advanced cancers. Sequencing was performed with immunoSEQ multiplex PCR; in TCRdb, only in-frame clones are kept and a portion is missing. The data show tens of thousands of clones, with approximately 82% seen just once and around 5.1% held by the top ten. This material consisted of CD4+ or CD8+ T cells sorted from blood, taken in a trial of the OX40 agonist ivuxolimab. The source is an adult with an advanced solid tumor such as melanoma, head and neck, liver or kidney cancer.

The chain combines TRBV29-1 with TRBJ2-5, with 8 nucleotides matching TRBD2. Per the germline V gene, CDR1 is SQVTM and CDR2 is ANQGSEA. The CDR3 runs 13 residues. The J segment lost 2 bases and the V segment lost 7 bases, leaving 6 bases of the junction unmatched. CDR3 amino acids: CSARGLGQETQYF. CDR3 bases: TGCAGCGCACGGGGACTAGGACAAGAGACCCAGTACTTC.

The chain recombines TRBV5-6 with TRBJ1-2, with 8 positions matching TRBD1. This CDR3 region has 14 residues. With V trimmed by 6 bases and J by 0 bases, 4 bases remained unmatched. Germline CDR1 reads SGHDT; CDR2 reads YYEEEE. CDR3 protein: CASTSGGPNYGYTF. The CDR3 DNA sequence: TGTGCCAGCACCTCAGGGGGCCCTAACTATGGCTACACCTTC.

DNA of the CDR3: TGCGCCAGCAGCTTGGGGACTAGCTTCTACGAGCAGTACTTC. This sequence encodes CASSLGTSFYEQYF. The V gene is TRBV5-1, the J gene TRBJ2-7, with 8 bases identical to TRBD2. The length of the CDR3 is 14 residues. After removal of 0 bases from V and 3 bases from J, the junction contained 2 bases not matched to a gene. Germline V gene data show CDR1 as SGHRS and CDR2 as YFSETQ.

This rearrangement joins TRBV14 to TRBJ2-5; a possible D gene is TRBD1 (5 bases). V lost 0 bases to trimming and J lost 6 bases, with 14 bases between them. The V gene's germline CDR1 is SGHDN and CDR2 FVKESK. The CDR3 extends over 15 amino acids. CDR3 nucleotides: TGTGCCAGCAGCCAAGATTGGAGCAGGGTGAAGACCCAGTACTTC. It specifies CASSQDWSRVKTQYF.

The genes are TRBV7-2 and TRBJ1-3; no clear D gene. V lost 5 bases and J 3 bases, leaving 14 bases between the germline ends. This CDR3 region has 15 residues. From germline, CDR1 is SGHTA and CDR2 FQGNSA. CDR3 in amino acids: CASSRSIGSGNTIYF. The CDR3 nucleotides are TGTGCCAGCAGCCGCTCGATTGGAAGTGGAAACACCATATATTTT.

The rearrangement joins TRBV7-2 to TRBJ2-3, with TRBD2 as a possible D gene (6 bases). The CDR3 spans 17 residues. Per the germline V gene, CDR1 is SGHTA and CDR2 is FQGNSA. Trimming stripped 2 bases from V and 0 bases from J, with 15 bases between. CDR3 sequence: CASSLSVQGGSTDTQYF. DNA of the CDR3: TGTGCCAGCAGCTTATCGGTGCAGGGAGGAAGCACAGATACGCAGTATTTT.

This chain links TRBV5-1 with TRBJ2-1; TRBD2 matches at 14 bases. J was trimmed by 7 bases and V by 6 bases; bases with no gene match: 6. The CDR3 is 15 amino acids. Germline V gene data show CDR1 as SGHRS and CDR2 as YFSETQ. The CDR3 region is CASTLGLAGANEQFF. The CDR3 nucleotides are TGCGCCAGCACCCTGGGACTAGCGGGAGCTAATGAGCAGTTCTTC. The full variable domain, its missing parts supplied by reference TRBV5-1 and TRBJ2-1, is KAGVTQTPRYLIKTRGQQVTLSCSPISGHRSVSWYQQTPGQGLQFLFEYFSETQRNKGNFPGRFSGRQFSNSRSEMNVSTLELGDSALYLCASTLGLAGANEQFFGPGTRLTVL.